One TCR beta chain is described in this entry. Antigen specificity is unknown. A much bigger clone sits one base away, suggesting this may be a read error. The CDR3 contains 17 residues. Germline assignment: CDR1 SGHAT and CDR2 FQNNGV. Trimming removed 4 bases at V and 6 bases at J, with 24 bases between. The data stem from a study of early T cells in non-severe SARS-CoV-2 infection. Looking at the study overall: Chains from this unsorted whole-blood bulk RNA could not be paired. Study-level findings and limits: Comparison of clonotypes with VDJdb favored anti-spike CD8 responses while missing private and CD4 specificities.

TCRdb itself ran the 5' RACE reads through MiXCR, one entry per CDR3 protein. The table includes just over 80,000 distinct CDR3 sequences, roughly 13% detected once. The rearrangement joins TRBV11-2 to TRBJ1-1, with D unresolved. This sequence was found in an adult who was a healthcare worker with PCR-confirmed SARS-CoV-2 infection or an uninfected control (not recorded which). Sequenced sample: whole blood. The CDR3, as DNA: TGTGCCAGCAGCTCACCTCCCGGTCGGAGGGTCAACGCTGAAGCTTTCTTT. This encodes CASSSPPGRRVNAEAFF.